This T cell receptor (beta chain) was captured by sequencing in a study of spatial heterogeneity in lung cancer. Study in general: Sequencing of follow-up PBMC samples took place when they were available, at a median of around two years after resection. The study consistently detected more beta-chain than alpha-chain sequences. Raw-read counts averaged over ten per unique TCR and UMI combination.

Time point indicated: blood at routine non-recurrence follow-up after resection. Sequencing covered unsorted whole RNA taken from tumor, nontumor lung or frozen PBMC. Via MiXCR, TCRdb re-called the 5' RACE reads, giving one row per CDR3 protein. The sample lists 95,000 to 130,000 distinct CDR3 sequences; roughly an eighth were seen once. The V and J ends lost 6 bases and 2 bases respectively, with 17 bases between them. The germline V gene encodes CDR1 LNHDA and CDR2 SQIVND (reference sequence). This CDR3 comprises 15 residues. This clonotype appeared a few times. This clonotype originated in a male donor with early-stage non-small cell lung cancer. This sequence joins TRBV19 and TRBJ2-7; perhaps TRBD1 as D (6 bases). Sample: PBMCs, taken at follow-up. The CDR3 DNA reads TGTGCCAGTAGCCACCGTCCGACAGGTACCTACGAGCAGTACTTC. It yields the protein CASSHRPTGTYEQYF.